Listed below are T cell receptor beta chains from one sample, sequenced in a study of vaccination and CD4 T cells after COVID-19. TCRdb recomputed calls from the PCR reads with MiXCR, one row per CDR3 protein. The data show around 20,000 distinct CDR3 sequences, approximately 48% seen once. For these TCRs, the target antigens are not known. Sample: cultured CD4+ T cells from blood. The receptor set was obtained from a human donor with COVID-19. CDR3s include the opening cysteine and the closing phenylalanine or tryptophan. Each record gives: clone size, D gene, V gene, J gene, CDR3 DNA, CDR3 protein. The D gene is left open where the match is weak. The size field is filled for only some rows; it gives once, few, many or a size class.

NA	NA	TRBV20-1	TRBJ2-5	TGCAGTGCCCAAGGACGGCAGGGGGAGACCCAGTACTTC	CSAQGRQGETQYF
few	NA	TRBV5-4	TRBJ2-5	TGTGCCAGCAGCTTGGCAGGGGTAGGAGAGACCCAGTACTTC	CASSLAGVGETQYF
NA	NA	TRBV20-1	TRBJ2-5	TGCAGTGCCTCCTACAGCAGGGACCAAGAGACTCAGTACTTC	CSASYSRDQETQYF
few	NA	TRBV20-1	TRBJ2-3	TGCAGTGCTAGAGGAAGCTCGGATACGCAGTATTTT	CSARGSSDTQYF
NA	NA	TRBV5-4	TRBJ2-5	TGTGCCAGCAGCTTCCTGGGGGAAGAGACCCAGTACTTC	CASSFLGEETQYF
few	TRBD1	TRBV6-1	TRBJ1-2	TGTGCCAGCAGTGAGGGACAGGGGCGCTATGGCTACACCTTC	CASSEGQGRYGYTF
few	NA	TRBV6-1	TRBJ2-5	TGTGCCAGCAGACGGAGGGGCGGTCGCCCAGAGACCCAGTACTTC	CASRRRGGRPETQYF
NA	NA	TRBV15	TRBJ2-2	TGTGCCACCAGCATTACAGGGAGTTCCGTGTCCGGGGAGCTGTTTTTT	CATSITGSSVSGELFF
few	TRBD2	TRBV28	TRBJ2-4	TGTGCCAGCGGACTAGCGGGGAACATTCAGTACTTC	CASGLAGNIQYF
medium-sized	NA	TRBV15	TRBJ2-7	TGTGCCACCAGCTTGGCGGGGACGTACGAGCAGTACTTC	CATSLAGTYEQYF
NA	TRBD1	TRBV11-2	TRBJ2-7	TGTGCCAGCAGCTTAGTGGCGGACAGGGGCCGCGAGCAGTACTTC	CASSLVADRGREQYF
NA	NA	TRBV20-1	TRBJ2-3	TGCAGTGCTAGAGGCCGACCTACCACAGATACGCAGTATTTT	CSARGRPTTDTQYF
few	TRBD2	TRBV20-1	TRBJ2-7	TGCAGTGCTAGAGATGTGTGGCGGGGGGGTAACGAGCAGTACTTC	CSARDVWRGGNEQYF
once	TRBD2	TRBV10-2	TRBJ2-1	TGCGCCAGCAGTGAAGGGACTAGCGTGAGCAATGAGCAGTTCTTC	CASSEGTSVSNEQFF
NA	NA	TRBV28	TRBJ1-2	TGTGCCAGCAGTCGGGGGGGGACTAACTATGGCTACACCTTC	CASSRGGTNYGYTF
once	TRBD1	TRBV10-1	TRBJ2-3	TGCGCCAGCAGTTCCGGACAGGGCGGCACAGATACGCAGTATTTT	CASSSGQGGTDTQYF
NA	NA	TRBV6-5	TRBJ2-3	TGTGCCAGCAGTTACGGCACAACAGGCACAGATACGCAGTATTTT	CASSYGTTGTDTQYF
NA	NA	TRBV30	TRBJ1-1	TGTGCCTGGAGTGCACGACCATACGGCTTTTACACTGAAGCTTTCTTT	CAWSARPYGFYTEAFF
NA	NA	TRBV5-1	TRBJ2-5	TGCGCCACTCTAGAGACCCAGTACTTC	CATLETQYF
NA	NA	TRBV7-8	TRBJ2-7	TGTGCCAGCACCCGGGGCCGCTCCTACGAGCAGTACTTC	CASTRGRSYEQYF
few	NA	TRBV6-1	TRBJ1-5	TGTGCCAGCAGTGTGAGAGATAGCAATCAGCCCCAGCATTTT	CASSVRDSNQPQHF
few	NA	TRBV6-1	TRBJ1-5	TGTGCCAGCAGTGAAGCAATTTCCGGTCCCGGACGTAGCAATCAGCCCCAGCATTTT	CASSEAISGPGRSNQPQHF
NA	NA	TRBV2	TRBJ1-5	TGTGCCAGCACCGGTCTGGGGATAAATCAGCCCCAGCATTTT	CASTGLGINQPQHF
few	NA	TRBV7-3	TRBJ2-7	TGTGCCAGCAGCTTAACGGGTCAGCCGGGGGAGCAGTACTTC	CASSLTGQPGEQYF
NA	NA	TRBV2	TRBJ2-5	TGTGCCAGCAGTGATATTAGCGCTTTCCAAGAGACCCAGTACTTC	CASSDISAFQETQYF
NA	TRBD1	TRBV7-8	TRBJ2-5	TGTGCCAGCAGCTTAGAGGGACAGCTAAAAGAGACCCAGTACTTC	CASSLEGQLKETQYF
NA	NA	TRBV20-1	TRBJ2-3	TGCAGTGCTAGGGCCCCCCGACGGTCACCAGATACGCAGTATTTT	CSARAPRRSPDTQYF
few	TRBD1	TRBV27	TRBJ1-1	TGTGCCAGCAGTTTCTTCTCGCAGGGGGTGGACACTGAAGCTTTCTTT	CASSFFSQGVDTEAFF
few	NA	TRBV20-1	TRBJ2-2	TGCAGTGCTGCTGACACCGGGGAGCTGTTTTTT	CSAADTGELFF
few	NA	TRBV6-2/TRBV6-3	TRBJ1-1	TGTGCCAGCAGTTACTTGCGGAACACTGAAGCTTTCTTT	CASSYLRNTEAFF
NA	TRBD2	TRBV24-1	TRBJ2-2	TGTGCCACCAGTGTCCAGCGAGATAGCGGGCTCACCGGGGAGCTGTTTTTT	CATSVQRDSGLTGELFF
NA	NA	TRBV24-1	TRBJ2-3	TGTGCCACCAGACCGGGGGACCTACGCACAGATACGCAGTATTTT	CATRPGDLRTDTQYF
NA	NA	TRBV19	TRBJ1-6	TGTGCCAGTAAGGATGCCGGGACACCGGATAATTCACCCCTCCACTTT	CASKDAGTPDNSPLHF
few	NA	TRBV20-1	TRBJ2-5	TGCAGTGCTAGTTTGCGGCAAATCCAAGAGACCCAGTACTTC	CSASLRQIQETQYF
medium-sized	NA	TRBV5-4	TRBJ1-1	TGTGCCAGCAGCTTTTTAGGCGCTGAAGCTTTCTTT	CASSFLGAEAFF
NA	NA	TRBV18	TRBJ1-1	TGTGCCAGCTCACCACCGGGGGGCAGGCACACTGAAGCTTTCTTT	CASSPPGGRHTEAFF
NA	NA	TRBV5-1	TRBJ1-5	TGCGCCAGCAGCACGACAGGATTGCCAAATCAGCCCCAGCATTTT	CASSTTGLPNQPQHF
NA	NA	TRBV6-1	TRBJ1-2	TGTGCCAGCAGCGGCAGTAAAACAGGGCCCATGATCTATGGCTACACCTTC	CASSGSKTGPMIYGYTF
NA	NA	TRBV19	TRBJ2-1	TGTGCCAGTAGTACCGTAGGGGGCGGGGATGAGCAGTTCTTC	CASSTVGGGDEQFF
NA	NA	TRBV29-1	TRBJ1-1	TGCAGCGTTGTGTGGTCGGACACTGAAGCTTTCTTT	CSVVWSDTEAFF
NA	TRBD2	TRBV7-2	TRBJ2-7	TGTGCCAGCAGCCTGGGTTCGCTAGCGGGAGAGCAGTACTTC	CASSLGSLAGEQYF
NA	NA	TRBV12-3/TRBV12-4	TRBJ2-7	TGTGCCAGCAGCAGGCTCTACGAGCAGTACTTC	CASSRLYEQYF
NA	NA	TRBV5-1	TRBJ1-2	TGCGCCAGCAGCTTGGCAACAGACTATGGCTACACCTTC	CASSLATDYGYTF
NA	NA	TRBV11-2	TRBJ1-2	TGTGCCAGCAGCCCCAGGGGAGGGGGCTACACCTTC	CASSPRGGGYTF
NA	NA	TRBV2	TRBJ1-3	TGTGCCAGCAAGAGTACCCAGTCTACTGGAAACACCATATATTTT	CASKSTQSTGNTIYF
few	NA	TRBV20-1	TRBJ1-2	TGCAGTGCTAGAGGGGACGAGATTGGGGGAGTAGGAGGCTACACCTTC	CSARGDEIGGVGGYTF
NA	NA	TRBV7-2	TRBJ1-1	TGTGCCAGCAGCTTAGTAGCCGCAGGGACACAAGCTGAAGCTTTCTTT	CASSLVAAGTQAEAFF
NA	TRBD1	TRBV25-1	TRBJ2-1	TGTGCCAGCAGTAACCGACAGGGATCCTACAATGAGCAGTTCTTC	CASSNRQGSYNEQFF
NA	NA	TRBV11-3	TRBJ2-2	TGTGCCAGCAGCCCCTCGAACGTCGGGGAGCTGTTTTTT	CASSPSNVGELFF
few	TRBD1	TRBV5-4	TRBJ1-4	TGTGCCAGCAGCAGCGGGACAGTGGGTGAAAAACTGTTTTTT	CASSSGTVGEKLFF
NA	NA	TRBV27	TRBJ1-1	TGTGCCAGCAGACCCGGGCAGCTGAACACTGAAGCTTTCTTT	CASRPGQLNTEAFF
NA	NA	TRBV20-1	TRBJ1-1	TGCAGTGCTAGCCCAGGGAACACTGAAGCTTTCTTT	CSASPGNTEAFF
NA	TRBD2	TRBV4-2	TRBJ2-7	TGTGCCAGCAGCCGGATGACTAGCGGGGGGGCCTACGAGCAGTACTTC	CASSRMTSGGAYEQYF
NA	NA	TRBV20-1	TRBJ1-5	TGCAGTGCTAGACCAGGGGCCTTCAATCAGCCCCAGCATTTT	CSARPGAFNQPQHF
NA	TRBD2	TRBV20-1	TRBJ2-1	TGCAGTGCTAGCTCTGGGCTAGCGGGGGGGAGAGATGAGCAGTTCTTC	CSASSGLAGGRDEQFF